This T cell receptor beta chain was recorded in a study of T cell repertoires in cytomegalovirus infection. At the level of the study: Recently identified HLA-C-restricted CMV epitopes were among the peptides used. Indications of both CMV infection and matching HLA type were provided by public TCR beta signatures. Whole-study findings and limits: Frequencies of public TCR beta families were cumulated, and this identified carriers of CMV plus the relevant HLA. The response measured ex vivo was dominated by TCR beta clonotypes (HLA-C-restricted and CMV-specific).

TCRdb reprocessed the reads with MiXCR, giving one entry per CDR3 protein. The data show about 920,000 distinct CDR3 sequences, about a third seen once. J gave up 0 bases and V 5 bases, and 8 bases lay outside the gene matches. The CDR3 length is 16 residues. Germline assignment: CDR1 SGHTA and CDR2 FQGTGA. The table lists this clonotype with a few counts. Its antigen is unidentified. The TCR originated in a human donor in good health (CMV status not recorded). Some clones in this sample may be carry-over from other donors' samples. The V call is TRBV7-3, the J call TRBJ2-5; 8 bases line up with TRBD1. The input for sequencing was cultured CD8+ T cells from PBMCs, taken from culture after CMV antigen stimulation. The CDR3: CASSPRQGLDQETQYF. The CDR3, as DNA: TGTGCCAGCAGCCCACGACAGGGGTTAGACCAAGAGACCCAGTACTTC.